This TCR beta chain was identified in a study of cytomegalovirus exposure and HLA in healthy donors. Study findings and constraints: According to a later analysis, most TCR beta chains associated with CMV appeared HLA-restricted. Most TCR sequences were seen very rarely across donors, but some public TCRs occurred in many.

Details on this clone: Its target is not known.

Germline lookup yields CDR1 SEHNR and CDR2 FQNEAQ (reference sequence). The V segment lost 5 bases and the J segment 3 bases; nucleotides outside the gene matches: 10. The CDR3 runs 16 residues. PCR involved 60 Vbeta and 13 Jbeta primers. Libraries were prepared by immunoSEQ multiplex PCR; TCRdb keeps only in-frame clonotypes and omits some of them. The table includes about 160,000 clones, around 80% detected once. The chain links TRBV7-9 to TRBJ2-3; 8 bases line up with TRBD1. The specimen sequenced was PBMCs. The sequence was collected from a male donor in good health and CMV-seropositive. The CDR3 coding sequence is TGTGCCAGCAGCCTGGACAGGGAGGTGGGGACAGATACGCAGTATTTT. This encodes CASSLDREVGTDTQYF.